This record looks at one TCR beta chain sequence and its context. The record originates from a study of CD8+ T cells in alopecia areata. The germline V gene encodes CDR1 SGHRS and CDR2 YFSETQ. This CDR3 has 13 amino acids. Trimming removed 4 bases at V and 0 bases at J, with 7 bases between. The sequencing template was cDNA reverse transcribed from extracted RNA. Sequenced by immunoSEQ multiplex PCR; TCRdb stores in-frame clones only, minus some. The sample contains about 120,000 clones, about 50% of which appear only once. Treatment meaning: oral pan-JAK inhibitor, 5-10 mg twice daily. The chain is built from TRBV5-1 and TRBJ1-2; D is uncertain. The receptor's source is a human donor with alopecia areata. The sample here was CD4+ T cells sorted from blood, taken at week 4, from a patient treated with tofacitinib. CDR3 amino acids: CASSRETNYGYTF. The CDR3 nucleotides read TGCGCCAGCAGCCGGGAGACTAACTATGGCTACACCTTC.